These 8 T cell receptor beta chains share one sample of origin, sequenced in a study of T cell changes during pregnancy in multiple sclerosis. Some clones are missing from TCRdb's copy, which holds only in-frame ones; the method was immunoSEQ multiplex PCR. In the table there are 30,000 to 40,000 clones, 90% to 95% of which are singletons. This material consisted of CD4+ T cells from peripheral blood mononuclear cells, taken in the second trimester of pregnancy. Receptor source: a female donor in good health, enrolled as a control in a pregnancy study.

The chain combines TRBV9 with TRBJ2-3, with TRBD1 identical over 9 bases. After removal of 4 bases from V and 2 bases from J, the junction contained 14 bases not matched to a gene. The CDR3 runs 18 residues. Germline V gene data show CDR1 as SGDLS and CDR2 as YYNGEE. The CDR3 bases are TGTGCCAGCAGCCCCTCGGGGACAGGGTATAGAAACACAGATACGCAGTATTTT. As protein: CASSPSGTGYRNTDTQYF.

Notes on this clone: Other DNA sequences of this sample code for an identical CDR3. The J gene is TRBJ1-6, the V gene TRBV18; 8 positions match TRBD1. Germline CDR1 and CDR2: KGHSH and LQKENI. The CDR3 runs to 15 residues. V dropped 3 bases and J dropped 7; count of bases not matched to a gene: 5. This CDR3 is CASSPGQGGNSPLHF. CDR3 in DNA: TGTGCCAGCTCACCCGGACAGGGTGGCAATTCACCCCTCCACTTT.

A note on this clone: An end of the junction does not agree with germline; a read error may underlie this. The V and J genes are TRBV6-5 and TRBJ2-5, with D perhaps TRBD1 (6 bases). From germline, CDR1 is MNHEY and CDR2 SVGAGI. The CDR3 loop spans 14 amino acids. The CDR3 DNA reads as TGTGCCAGCAGTTACGGGACACTCAAAGAGGCCCAGTACTTC. This codes for CASSYGTLKEAQYF.

The chain has TRBV5-1 and TRBJ2-3; D is unclear. Trimming stripped 0 bases from V and 0 bases from J, with 14 bases between. This CDR3 is built from 17 residues. CDR1 and CDR2 (germline): SGHRS, YFSETQ. CDR3 nucleotide sequence: TGCGCCAGCAGCTTGGGAGGTGGAAGACCTAGCACAGATACGCAGTATTTT. As protein: CASSLGGGRPSTDTQYF.

The DNA of the CDR3 is TGTGCCAGCAGTCCAGGGGGCATTACCTACGAGCAGTACTTC. Translated, it gives CASSPGGITYEQYF. The J gene is TRBJ2-7, the V gene TRBV28; 8 bases match TRBD1. The V gene's germline CDR1 is MDHEN and CDR2 SYDVKM. Trimming removed 5 bases from V and 2 bases from J; junction bases left unmatched: 5. The CDR3 length is 14 residues. Complete variable domain (other parts from reference TRBV28 and TRBJ2-7): DVKVTQSSRYLVKRTGEKVFLECVQDMDHENMFWYRQDPGLGLRLIYFSYDVKMKEKGDIPEGYSVSREKKERFSLILESASTNQTSMYLCASSPGGITYEQYFGPGTRLTVT.

This clone was recorded once. The V and J genes are TRBV11-1 and TRBJ2-5; 7 bases line up with TRBD1. Trimming at V came to 5 bases and at J to 5 bases, leaving 14 bases not matched to a gene. Germline CDR1 is SGHAT and CDR2 is FQDESV (reference sequence). There are 16 residues in the CDR3. The CDR3 DNA reads as TGTGCCAGCAGCCTAGGGGACAGTGGAGTTTTGGAGACCCAGTACTTC. This encodes CASSLGDSGVLETQYF.

This clone occurred once. The chain uses TRBV5-6 and TRBJ2-7; 7 bases agree with TRBD1. The CDR3 totals 14 residues. Unmatched junction bases numbered 9, after V lost 4 bases and J lost 5 bases. Per germline, CDR1 SGHDT and CDR2 YYEEEE. CDR3 bases: TGTGCCAGCAGCCCGTGGACAGGTGGCCACGAGCAGTACTTC. Translation: CASSPWTGGHEQYF.

V and J are TRBV2 and TRBJ2-1, with D possibly matching TRBD2 (6 bases). The CDR3 contains 12 residues. V lost 6 bases, J lost 11 bases, and 14 bases lay in between. From germline, CDR1 is SNHLY and CDR2 FYNNEI. CDR3 DNA sequence: TGTGCCAGCAGCCCGGTCGGGACTCAGCAGTTCTTC. Encoded protein: CASSPVGTQQFF.